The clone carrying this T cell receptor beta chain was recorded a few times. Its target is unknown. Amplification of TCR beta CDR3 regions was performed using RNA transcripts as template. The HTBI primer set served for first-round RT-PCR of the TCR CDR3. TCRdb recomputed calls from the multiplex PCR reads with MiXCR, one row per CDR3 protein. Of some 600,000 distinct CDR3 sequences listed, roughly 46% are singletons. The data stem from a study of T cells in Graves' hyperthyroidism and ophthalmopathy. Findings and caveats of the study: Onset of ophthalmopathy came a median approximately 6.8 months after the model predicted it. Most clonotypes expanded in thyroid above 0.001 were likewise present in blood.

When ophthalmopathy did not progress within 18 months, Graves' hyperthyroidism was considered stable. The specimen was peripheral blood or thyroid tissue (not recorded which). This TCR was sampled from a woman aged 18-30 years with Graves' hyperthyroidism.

The CDR3 nucleotides read TGTGCCAGCAGGGGCAGGGATAATTCACCCCTCCACTTT. Translated: CASRGRDNSPLHF. The rearrangement uses TRBV25-1 and TRBJ1-6, with D perhaps TRBD1 (5 bases). In germline, CDR1 is MGHDK, CDR2 SYGVNS. This CDR3 has 13 residues. Trimming shortened V by 6 bases and J by 5 bases, and 8 bases separated the two germline ends.